One sample yielded the 28 T cell receptor beta chains listed below, sequenced in a study of T cells in Graves' hyperthyroidism and ophthalmopathy. RNA transcripts served as the template for amplifying TCR beta CDR3 regions. The HTBI primer set drove a first-round RT-PCR of the TCR CDR3. TCRdb analysed the multiplex PCR reads with MiXCR anew, one entry per CDR3 protein. The sample shows a few hundred thousand distinct CDR3 sequences, approximately 14% of them seen only once. The sample taken for sequencing was blood. These receptors were taken from a middle-aged woman with Graves' hyperthyroidism that later progressed to Graves' ophthalmopathy.

The table lists this clonotype with many counts. The genes are TRBV28 and TRBJ2-1, with 9 positions matching TRBD2. Germline CDR1 reads MDHEN; CDR2 reads SYDVKM. J lost 1 base, V lost 5 bases, and 3 bases had no gene match. There are 15 residues in the CDR3. The CDR3 nucleotides are TGTGCCAGCAGTGTGACTAGCGGATCCTACAATGAGCAGTTCTTC. Encoded protein: CASSVTSGSYNEQFF.

In this sample, this clonotype turned up many times. The chain couples TRBV19 to TRBJ2-7; the D is unclear. Trimming took 6 bases from V and 4 from J, leaving 13 bases between them. This CDR3 spans 13 amino acids. Germline lookup yields CDR1 LNHDA and CDR2 SQIVND (reference sequence). CDR3 region: CASSQGFGYEQYF. The CDR3 DNA follows: TGTGCCAGTAGCCAAGGATTCGGGTACGAGCAGTACTTC.

The chain carries TRBV6-5 and TRBJ2-3; D uncertain. Germline V gene sequence: CDR1 MNHEY, CDR2 SVGAGI. The CDR3 consists of 16 residues. V lost 2 bases and J 1 base, leaving 13 bases between the germline ends. This chain's CDR3 is CASSYKSLLGTDTQYF. The CDR3 DNA sequence: TGTGCCAGCAGTTACAAAAGCCTATTGGGCACAGATACGCAGTATTTT.

This clonotype has more than one count but fewer than ten. This chain joins TRBV10-3 and TRBJ2-7; 7 bases line up with TRBD2. The CDR3 is 14 residues long. CDR1 and CDR2 (germline): ENHRY, SYGVKD. Losses at the gene ends were 2 bases for V and 4 bases for J; bases not matched to a gene: 5. The CDR3 DNA is TGTGCCATCAGTGAGCTAGGAGCGGGGTACGAGCAGTACTTC. This codes for CAISELGAGYEQYF.

At least ten counts were recorded for this clonotype. The chain joins TRBV19 to TRBJ1-1; D possibly corresponds to TRBD1 (6 bases). Trimming stripped 5 bases from V and 0 bases from J, with 13 bases between. CDR1 is LNHDA, CDR2 SQIVND, per germline (reference sequence). This CDR3 comprises 15 residues. CDR3 protein: CASSSHGTMNTEAFF. The CDR3 nucleotides are TGTGCCAGTAGTTCCCACGGGACAATGAACACTGAAGCTTTCTTT.

There are many counts of this clonotype. The chain combines TRBV20-1 with TRBJ2-3, with D possibly being TRBD2 (6 bases). The V gene's germline CDR1 is DFQATT and CDR2 SNEGSKA (reference sequence). Trimming shortened V by 5 bases and J by 6 bases, and 12 bases separated the two germline ends. This CDR3 contains 12 residues. CDR3 coding DNA: TGCAGTGCTGCGACTAGAGCGGATACGCAGTATTTT. Translation gives CSAATRADTQYF.

V and J are TRBV19 and TRBJ1-1, with TRBD1 as a possible D gene (5 bases). CDR3 length: 16 residues. The germline V gene encodes CDR1 LNHDA and CDR2 SQIVND (reference sequence). The ends were cut back, 6 bases at V and 0 bases at J, with 17 bases in the middle. For the CDR3, the DNA is TGTGCCAGTAGAGAACATGACAGCTACATGAACACTGAAGCTTTCTTT. It codes for CASREHDSYMNTEAFF.

This clonotype was seen at least ten times. The chain uses TRBV15 and TRBJ2-1, with 7 bases lining up with TRBD2. The CDR3 is made up of 18 amino acids. The germline gives CDR1 LNHNV, CDR2 YYDKDF (reference sequence). The J segment lost 0 bases and the V segment lost 3 bases, leaving 11 bases of the junction unmatched. CDR3 coding DNA: TGTGCCACCAGCAGTCGGGGCGGGAGCCAGTCCTCCTACAATGAGCAGTTCTTC. It translates to CATSSRGGSQSSYNEQFF.

This clonotype occurred many times. The chain is built from TRBV6-2 or TRBV6-3 and TRBJ2-2; either TRBD1 or TRBD2 may supply D (5 bases each). Per the germline V gene, CDR1 is MNHEY and CDR2 is SVGEGT. V dropped 10 bases and J dropped 0 bases, with 15 bases sitting between them. The CDR3 is 15 residues long. CDR3 sequence reads: CATSPGTANTGELFF. In DNA form, the CDR3 reads TGTGCCACTTCGCCTGGGACCGCGAACACCGGGGAGCTGTTTTTT.

This clonotype was found many times. The chain employs TRBV27 and TRBJ2-1; 11 bases are shared with TRBD2. CDR1 is MNHEY, CDR2 SMNVEV, per germline (reference sequence). Trimming took 7 bases from V and 6 from J; bases not matched to a gene: 11. CDR3 length: 16 amino acids. The CDR3 sequence is CASKASGTSGSNEQFF. CDR3 DNA sequence: TGTGCCAGCAAAGCATCCGGGACTAGCGGCAGCAATGAGCAGTTCTTC.

There are many counts of this clonotype. The CDR3 DNA sequence: TGTGCCAGCAGTGCGGGGCTAGCGGGCTCCTACGAGCAGTACTTC. Its protein is CASSAGLAGSYEQYF. The chain uses TRBV2 and TRBJ2-7, with 8 bases fitting TRBD2. This CDR3 contains 15 residues. Germline lookup yields CDR1 SNHLY and CDR2 FYNNEI. Unmatched junction bases numbered 5, after V lost 4 bases and J lost 0 bases.

In the case of this clonotype: At one boundary the junction diverges from the germline segment, which might be a read error. The chain joins TRBV4-1 to TRBJ2-1; 11 nucleotides line up with TRBD2. CDR1 and CDR2 (germline): MGHRA, YSYEKL. The CDR3 is 17 residues long. This CDR3 reads CASSPGLAGGPYNEQSF. The CDR3 DNA reads as TGCGCCAGCTCCCCGGGCCTAGCGGGAGGTCCCTACAATGAGCAGTCCTTC.

Only a few counts were recorded for this clonotype. The rearrangement uses TRBV5-4 and TRBJ2-7; a weak D match, TRBD1 (6 bases). Trimming pared 0 bases from V and 3 bases from J, leaving 19 bases between. Germline V gene sequence: CDR1 SGHNT, CDR2 YYREEE (reference sequence). This CDR3 spans 17 amino acids. The DNA for the CDR3 is TGTGCCAGCAGCTTGGGTTCCAGGGGTGGGGATCTCTACGAGCAGTACTTC. Encoded protein: CASSLGSRGGDLYEQYF. The complete variable domain, with remaining parts taken from reference TRBV5-4 and TRBJ2-7, reads ETGVTQSPTHLIKTRGQQVTLRCSSQSGHNTVSWYQQALGQGPQFIFQYYREEENGRGNFPPRFSGLQFPNYSSELNVNALELDDSALYLCASSLGSRGGDLYEQYFGPGTRLTVT.

This clonotype has ten or more counts. The V gene is TRBV12-3 or TRBV12-4, the J gene TRBJ2-1; 8 bases align to TRBD2. The CDR3 length is 15 residues. V shed 3 bases, J shed 8 bases, and the junction held 9 bases outside the gene matches. For the CDR3, the DNA is TGTGCCAGCAGTTTCGGAGCGGGAGATGAATATGAGCAGTTCTTC. This translates into CASSFGAGDEYEQFF.

This clonotype was detected only a few times. The J gene is TRBJ1-1, the V gene TRBV6-2 or TRBV6-3, with D maybe TRBD1 (6 bases). Germline V gives CDR1 MNHEY, CDR2 SVGEGT. V was trimmed by 7 bases and J by 0 bases, leaving 18 bases between them. The CDR3 totals 16 residues. The CDR3 sequence: CASIQGGTGLNTEAFF. CDR3 nucleotide sequence: TGTGCCAGCATCCAAGGGGGGACGGGCCTGAACACTGAAGCTTTCTTT.

This clonotype appeared many times. The V gene is TRBV6-1, the J gene TRBJ2-7; 8 bases align to TRBD1. The germline gives CDR1 MNHNS, CDR2 SASEGT. The CDR3 runs to 15 residues. The junction had 6 bases not matched to a gene; V was cut back by 1 base and J by 4 bases. The CDR3 DNA reads TGTGCCAGCAGTGAAGGGACAGGGAATTTTTACGAGCAGTACTTC. As protein: CASSEGTGNFYEQYF.

This clonotype has at least ten counts. The V and J genes are TRBV11-2 and TRBJ2-6, with 7 bases identical to TRBD1. The CDR3 has 17 amino acids. Germline V lookup: CDR1 SGHAT, CDR2 FQNNGV. With 6 bases clipped from V and 1 base from J, the junction kept 9 bases outside the gene matches. The CDR3 sequence: CASRHFTGVSGANVLTF. In DNA form, the CDR3 reads TGTGCCAGCAGACACTTCACAGGGGTTTCTGGGGCCAACGTCCTGACTTTC.

In nucleotides, the CDR3 is TGTGCCAGCAGCTCCGGGACAGTTATTCCCCTCTCTGGAAACACCATATATTTT. Translation gives CASSSGTVIPLSGNTIYF. The chain joins TRBV5-8 to TRBJ1-3; 7 bases are a match to TRBD1. Germline V gives CDR1 SGHTS, CDR2 YDEGEE. The CDR3 totals 18 residues. Trimming took 3 bases from V and 0 from J; bases not matched to a gene: 12.

This clonotype has at least ten counts. The V call is TRBV19, the J call TRBJ1-1; possible D gene TRBD1, 6 bases. The CDR3 covers 16 residues. Germline-derived CDR1 and CDR2 are LNHDA and SQIVND (reference sequence). V lost 5 bases and J lost 3, with 19 bases in between. Written as DNA, the CDR3 is TGTGCCAGTAGTCCCGCGACCGGGACAATCTACACTGAAGCTTTCTTT. This codes for CASSPATGTIYTEAFF. The full variable domain, rest sourced from reference TRBV19 and TRBJ1-1, is DGGITQSPKYLFRKEGQNVTLSCEQNLNHDAMYWYRQDPGQGLRLIYYSQIVNDFQKGDIAEGYSVSREKKESFPLTVTSAQKNPTAFYLCASSPATGTIYTEAFFGQGTRLTVV.

This clonotype was detected many times. V is TRBV19 and J is TRBJ1-1; 7 bases are shared with TRBD1. J gave up 0 bases and V 9 bases, and 16 bases lay outside the gene matches. Per germline, CDR1 LNHDA and CDR2 SQIVND (reference sequence). This CDR3 has 17 amino acids. The CDR3 DNA is TGTGCCAGCAATCTGGGCAGGGGGGTTTTAATGAACACTGAAGCTTTCTTT. It specifies CASNLGRGVLMNTEAFF.

Many counts were recorded for this clonotype. The chain combines TRBV11-2 with TRBJ1-3, with D uncertain. V shed 4 bases and J shed 0 bases, with 10 bases lying between them. The CDR3 length is 15 residues. Germline V lookup: CDR1 SGHAT, CDR2 FQNNGV. CDR3 in DNA: TGTGCCAGCAGCTCCACGGCATACTCTGGAAACACCATATATTTT. Translation gives CASSSTAYSGNTIYF. Looking up the rest from reference TRBV11-2 and TRBJ1-3 gives the full variable domain: EAGVAQSPRYKIIEKRQSVAFWCNPISGHATLYWYQQILGQGPKLLIQFQNNGVVDDSQLPKDRFSAERLKGVDSTLKIQPAKLEDSAVYLCASSSTAYSGNTIYFGEGSWLTVV.

This clonotype showed up many times. The gene calls are TRBV20-1 and TRBJ2-7, with TRBD2 matching 10 bases. V trimming: 5 bases; J trimming: 6 bases; junction bases outside the gene matches: 10. The CDR3 runs 14 residues. Germline assignment: CDR1 DFQATT and CDR2 SNEGSKA (reference sequence). CDR3 protein: CSARAGLAGVEQYF. The DNA for the CDR3 is TGCAGTGCTCGAGCCGGGCTAGCGGGAGTCGAGCAGTACTTC.

In this sample, this clonotype turned up many times. The gene calls are TRBV6-1 and TRBJ2-3; D gene unclear. CDR3 size: 15 residues. Germline V gives CDR1 MNHNS, CDR2 SASEGT. With 6 bases removed from V and 0 bases from J, the gap between germline ends came to 13 bases. Here the CDR3 DNA reads TGTGCCAGCAGCCACCCGACTTCTAGCACAGATACGCAGTATTTT. This sequence encodes CASSHPTSSTDTQYF.

This clonotype turned up a few times. The V and J genes are TRBV11-3 and TRBJ2-5; TRBD1 matches at 10 bases. The CDR3 contains 14 residues. V was pared by 4 bases and J by 5 bases, with 4 bases of the junction left unmatched. CDR1 and CDR2 (germline): SGHNT, YENEEA. CDR3 sequence reads: CASSSTGGVETQYF. For the CDR3, the DNA is TGTGCCAGCAGCTCGACAGGGGGCGTCGAGACCCAGTACTTC.

This clonotype was counted ten times or more. This sequence joins TRBV29-1 and TRBJ2-7; perhaps TRBD2 as D (7 bases). CDR1 is SQVTM, CDR2 ANQGSEA, per germline. The CDR3 is 13 residues long. V gave up 7 bases and J gave up 2 bases, with 15 bases separating them. The CDR3, as DNA: TGCAGCGGGGGGGGGCAGAATGCCTACGAGCAGTACTTC. Translating gives CSGGGQNAYEQYF.

The genes are TRBV10-1 and TRBJ2-3; D remains ambiguous. V shed 6 bases and J shed 5 bases, with 9 bases lying between them. This CDR3 region has 12 residues. The germline V gene encodes CDR1 WNHNN and CDR2 SYGVQD (reference sequence). The CDR3 protein is CASSDEGDTQYF. CDR3 DNA sequence: TGCGCCAGCAGCGACGAAGGAGATACGCAGTATTTT.

This clonotype was observed at least ten times. This rearrangement joins TRBV27 to TRBJ1-5; D gene unclear. V was pared by 2 bases and J by 1 base, with 6 bases between. This CDR3 contains 14 residues. The germline V gene encodes CDR1 MNHEY and CDR2 SMNVEV (reference sequence). The CDR3 DNA sequence: TGTGCCAGCAGTTTACAAGGGAGCAATCAGCCCCAGCATTTT. The encoded protein is CASSLQGSNQPQHF.

At least ten counts were recorded for this clonotype. The chain recombines TRBV20-1 with TRBJ2-1; no clear D. The length of the CDR3 is 14 residues. V was trimmed by 4 bases and J by 4 bases, leaving 14 bases between them. CDR1 DFQATT and CDR2 SNEGSKA come from the germline V gene (reference sequence). The DNA for the CDR3 is TGCAGTGCTATCGACCCCCTGGGGTACAATGAGCAGTTCTTC. It is translated as CSAIDPLGYNEQFF.